The 13 T cell receptor beta chains below all came from one sample that was sequenced in a study of monozygotic twins with inflammatory bowel disease (dated by TCRdb to the late 2010s). Library creation used 5' RACE. This sample was sequenced with an Illumina HiSeq 2500. TCRdb reprocessed the reads, reporting each CDR3 protein sequence once and no DNA. The table of this sample itemizes around 400,000 distinct CDR3 sequences. The top ten constitute approximately 2.3% of the sample. The specimen sequenced was blood. The receptors originated from a human donor with ulcerative colitis or Crohn's disease, or a healthy co-twin of an affected twin (not recorded which).

The chain links TRBV3-1 to TRBJ2-2; the TCRdb D gene call, TRBD1, has no DNA to confirm it. CDR1 is LGHDT, CDR2 YNNKEL, per germline (reference sequence). CDR3 length: 15 residues. CDR3 sequence: CASRRGQSNTGELFF. Based on the CDR3 plus reference TRBV3-1 and TRBJ2-2, the full variable domain is DTAVSQTPKYLVTQMGNDKSIKCEQNLGHDTMYWYKQDSKKFLKIMFSYNNKELIINETVPNRFSPKSPDKAHLNLHINSLELGDSAVYFCASRRGQSNTGELFFGEGSRLTVL.

The chain combines TRBV2 with TRBJ2-1; TCRdb indicates TRBD1, and absent DNA this call remains unverified. Germline V gene lookup returns CDR1 SNHLY and CDR2 FYNNEI. CDR3 length: 14 amino acids. CDR3 sequence reads: CASSVGGSGNEQFF.

The chain is built from TRBV6-1 and TRBJ2-5. Per germline, CDR1 MNHNS and CDR2 SASEGT. The CDR3 has 14 residues. The CDR3 loop is CASSEDGVQETQYF.

The chain carries TRBV15 and TRBJ2-1; TCRdb's D call of TRBD1 is untestable without DNA. Looked up from germline, CDR1 is LNHNV and CDR2 is YYDKDF (reference sequence). This CDR3 spans 13 amino acids. CDR3 sequence: CATRGDPINEQFF.

This chain joins TRBV5-1 and TRBJ2-3; TCRdb names TRBD1, which stays unverified in the absence of DNA. The CDR3 is 15 amino acids. Germline loops: CDR1 SGHRS, CDR2 YFSETQ. The chain's CDR3 is CASSRGPGSTDTQYF.

The chain employs TRBV28 and TRBJ2-7; TCRdb picks TRBD1, but there is no DNA to check that call. This CDR3 has 11 residues. The germline gives CDR1 MDHEN, CDR2 SYDVKM. The CDR3 sequence is CASSSTGREYF.

The V gene is TRBV12-3 or TRBV12-4, the J gene TRBJ2-1; TCRdb's D call, TRBD2, is unchecked because there is no DNA. The CDR3 sequence is 16 residues long. This chain's CDR3 is CASRSTSASSYNEQFF.

This rearrangement joins TRBV12-3 or TRBV12-4 to TRBJ2-1. This CDR3 has 11 amino acids. The CDR3 region is CASSPGVKQFF.

The chain recombines TRBV7-2 with TRBJ2-1; TCRdb indicates TRBD2, and absent DNA this call remains unverified. CDR1 SGHTA and CDR2 FQGNSA come from the germline V gene. The CDR3 is made up of 16 amino acids. The CDR3 sequence: CASSSRERVAYNEQFF.

The chain carries TRBV5-1 and TRBJ2-1. Per germline, CDR1 SGHRS and CDR2 YFSETQ. This CDR3 is built from 14 residues. Here the CDR3 reads CASSLAGNNNEQFF. The full variable domain, its missing parts supplied by reference TRBV5-1 and TRBJ2-1, is KAGVTQTPRYLIKTRGQQVTLSCSPISGHRSVSWYQQTPGQGLQFLFEYFSETQRNKGNFPGRFSGRQFSNSRSEMNVSTLELGDSALYLCASSLAGNNNEQFFGPGTRLTVL.

V gene TRBV5-1 combines with J gene TRBJ2-1. CDR3 length: 15 residues. Germline V lookup: CDR1 SGHRS, CDR2 YFSETQ. CDR3 amino acids: CASSLELGENNEQFF.

The chain couples TRBV12-3 or TRBV12-4 to TRBJ1-3. CDR3 length equals 15 residues. Here the CDR3 reads CASSLGRLSGNTIYF.

V is TRBV5-1 and J is TRBJ2-3; no DNA is available, so the TRBD2 call from TCRdb remains unchecked. This CDR3 contains 17 residues. Germline V gives CDR1 SGHRS, CDR2 YFSETQ. The CDR3 sequence: CASSHSTSGSGADTQYF.